This is a list of T cell receptor beta chains from one sample in a study of T-cell reconstitution after alpha-beta-depleted transplantation in children. MiXCR, run by TCRdb on the PCR reads, gives a single entry per CDR3 protein. The data show about 610,000 distinct CDR3 sequences, with about 10% seen just once and about 4% held by the top ten. The source material was PBMCs from the stem cell graft donor, sampled from the stem cell graft. Receptors originate from a human donor who donated a stem cell graft to a child with acute myeloid leukemia. CDR3s include the opening cysteine and the closing phenylalanine or tryptophan. A D gene is named only where the DNA matches it firmly. Some rows mark clone size as missing; the rest say once, few, many or name a class of expanded clone.

D: -; V: TRBV6-1; J: TRBJ1-6; size: few; CDR3: CASTLGQNDSPLHF; DNA: TGTGCCAGCACCCTCGGACAGAATGATTCACCCCTCCACTTT
D: -; V: TRBV7-6; J: TRBJ2-3; size: many; CDR3: CASSLSSATDTQYF; DNA: TGTGCCAGCAGCTTGTCTAGCGCCACAGATACGCAGTATTTT
D: -; V: TRBV6-1; J: TRBJ2-1; size: few; CDR3: CASSKTGRIYNEQFF; DNA: TGTGCCAGCAGTAAGACAGGACGTATTTACAATGAGCAGTTCTTC
D: -; V: TRBV30; J: TRBJ2-7; size: few; CDR3: CAWSRTVYEQYF; DNA: TGTGCCTGGAGTCGGACAGTTTACGAGCAGTACTTC
D: -; V: TRBV5-5; J: TRBJ2-2; size: many; CDR3: CASLLPGTEAGELFF; DNA: TGTGCCAGCCTGCTTCCCGGGACCGAGGCCGGGGAGCTGTTTTTT
D: -; V: TRBV9; J: TRBJ2-3; size: many; CDR3: CASSVGAASFTDTQYF; DNA: TGTGCCAGCAGCGTAGGGGCAGCCTCTTTCACAGATACGCAGTATTTT
D: -; V: TRBV4-3; J: TRBJ2-7; size: many; CDR3: CASRAGTPPYEQYF; DNA: TGCGCCAGCAGGGCGGGAACGCCACCCTACGAGCAGTACTTC
D: TRBD2; V: TRBV20-1; J: TRBJ2-3; size: many; CDR3: CSARVWRETDTQYF; DNA: TGCAGTGCTAGAGTCTGGCGGGAGACAGATACGCAGTATTTT
D: -; V: TRBV20-1; J: TRBJ1-1; size: few; CDR3: CSAREGSNTEAFF; DNA: TGCAGTGCTAGGGAGGGATCGAACACTGAAGCTTTCTTT
D: TRBD1; V: TRBV12-3/TRBV12-4; J: TRBJ1-1; size: many; CDR3: CASSDRGPNTEAFF; DNA: TGTGCCAGCAGTGACAGGGGCCCGAACACTGAAGCTTTCTTT
D: TRBD2; V: TRBV20-1; J: TRBJ2-5; size: -; CDR3: CSAPRGSGRLGETQYF; DNA: TGCAGTGCCCCGAGAGGGAGCGGGAGGTTGGGGGAGACCCAGTACTTC
D: TRBD2; V: TRBV20-1; J: TRBJ2-3; size: -; CDR3: CSAIRPRASGYTDTQYF; DNA: TGCAGTGCTATACGCCCCCGGGCTAGCGGTTACACAGATACGCAGTATTTT
D: -; V: TRBV7-9; J: TRBJ2-3; size: many; CDR3: CASSLAGASTDTQYF; DNA: TGTGCCAGCAGCTTAGCAGGGGCCAGCACAGATACGCAGTATTTT
D: -; V: TRBV5-5; J: TRBJ2-5; size: few; CDR3: CASSLEVGFQETQYF; DNA: TGTGCCAGCAGCCTGGAAGTGGGATTCCAAGAGACCCAGTACTTC
D: TRBD1; V: TRBV4-2; J: TRBJ2-2; size: many; CDR3: CASSQGGTGWGTGELFF; DNA: TGTGCCAGCAGCCAGGGGGGGACAGGGTGGGGCACCGGGGAGCTGTTTTTT
D: -; V: TRBV19; J: TRBJ2-6; size: many; CDR3: CASSPTSSGANVLTF; DNA: TGTGCCAGTAGCCCGACGTCCTCTGGGGCCAACGTCCTGACTTTC
D: TRBD2; V: TRBV20-1; J: TRBJ2-7; size: many; CDR3: CSAGVAGLTYEQYF; DNA: TGCAGTGCTGGCGTAGCGGGCCTTACCTACGAGCAGTACTTC
D: -; V: TRBV24-1; J: TRBJ2-5; size: -; CDR3: CATSDSKQAIQETQYF; DNA: TGTGCCACCAGTGATTCAAAACAGGCCATCCAAGAGACCCAGTACTTC